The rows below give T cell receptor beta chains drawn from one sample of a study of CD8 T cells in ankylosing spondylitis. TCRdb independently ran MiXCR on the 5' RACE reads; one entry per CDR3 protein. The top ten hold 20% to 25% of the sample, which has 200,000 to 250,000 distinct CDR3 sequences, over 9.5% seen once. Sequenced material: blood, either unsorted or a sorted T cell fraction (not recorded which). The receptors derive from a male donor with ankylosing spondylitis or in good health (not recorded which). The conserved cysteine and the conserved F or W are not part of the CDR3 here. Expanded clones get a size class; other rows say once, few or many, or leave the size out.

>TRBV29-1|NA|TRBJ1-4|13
SVGKDTARPEKLF
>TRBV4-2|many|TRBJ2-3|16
ASSQGPRRTSGTDTQY
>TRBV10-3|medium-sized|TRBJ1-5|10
AGGDVDQPQH
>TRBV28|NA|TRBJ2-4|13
ASRGQGTAQDIQY
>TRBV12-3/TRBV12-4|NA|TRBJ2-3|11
ASSPPDSISQY
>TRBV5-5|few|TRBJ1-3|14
ASSLEGAPARNTIY
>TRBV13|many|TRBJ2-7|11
ASSLGHSGEQY
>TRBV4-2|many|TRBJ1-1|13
ASSQEVHPNTEAF
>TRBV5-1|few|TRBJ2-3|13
ASSLVTSGGPFQY
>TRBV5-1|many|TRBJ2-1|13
ASSLSSGANNEQF
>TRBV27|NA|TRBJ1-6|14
ASSLLWAGADSPLH
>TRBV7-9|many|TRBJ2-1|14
ASSFQRDRVYNEQF
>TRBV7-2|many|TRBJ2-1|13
ASSGLAGGRDEQF
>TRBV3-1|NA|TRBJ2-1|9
ASSPGNEQF
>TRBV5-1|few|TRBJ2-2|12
ASTTGGGTGELF
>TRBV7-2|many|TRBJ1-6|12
ASRPLRGGVHLH
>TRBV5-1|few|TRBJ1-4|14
ASRYGEGPTNEKLF
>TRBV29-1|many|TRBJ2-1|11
SVEEGGSNEQF
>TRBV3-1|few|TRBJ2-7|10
ASSQDEQGPY
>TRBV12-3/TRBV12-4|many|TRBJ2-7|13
ASSLLGQGSYEQY
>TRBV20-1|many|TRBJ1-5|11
SALVLSNQPQH
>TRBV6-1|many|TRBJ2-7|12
ASRTRGAGYEQY
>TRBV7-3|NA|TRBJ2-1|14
ASSLRPLAPYNEQF
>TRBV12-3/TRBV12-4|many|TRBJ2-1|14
ASSPQGGAGDNEQF
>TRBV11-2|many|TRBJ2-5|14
ASQTRTSGGTRAQY
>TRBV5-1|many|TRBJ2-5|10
ASSRMGETQY
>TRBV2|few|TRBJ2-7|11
ASRADTGTEQY
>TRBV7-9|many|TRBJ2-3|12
ASSLAVSPDTQY
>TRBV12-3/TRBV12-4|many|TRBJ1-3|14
ASRPFTTSSGNTIY
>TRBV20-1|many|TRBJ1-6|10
SAKRGNSPLH
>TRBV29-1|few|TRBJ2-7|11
SVLSGQGYEQY
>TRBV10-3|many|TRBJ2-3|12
AIRGAAASDTQY
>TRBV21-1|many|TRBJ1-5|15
ASSNGISRDYNQPQH
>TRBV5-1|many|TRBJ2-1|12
ASSLTTRFDEQF
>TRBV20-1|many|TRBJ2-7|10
SATRQNYEQY
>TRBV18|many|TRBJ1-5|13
ASTTQTDSNQPQH
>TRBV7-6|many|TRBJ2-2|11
ASSFSSGGELF
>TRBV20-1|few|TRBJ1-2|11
SATQAGVRGYT
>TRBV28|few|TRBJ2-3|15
ASREGGGALSIDTQY
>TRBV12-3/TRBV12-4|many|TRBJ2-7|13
ASSETGVPPYEQY
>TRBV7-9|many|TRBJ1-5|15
ASSLGAGQDSNQPQH
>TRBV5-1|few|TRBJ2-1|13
ASSSSGGAGDEQF
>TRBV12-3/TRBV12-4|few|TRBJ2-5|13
ASSPASGGQETQY
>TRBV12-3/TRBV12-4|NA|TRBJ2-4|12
ASSFSDRGNIQY
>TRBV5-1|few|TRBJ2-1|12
ASSSGQGNNEQF
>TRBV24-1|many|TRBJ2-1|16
ATSDIQQGISSYNEQF
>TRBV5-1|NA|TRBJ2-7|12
ASSPLTGLDEQY
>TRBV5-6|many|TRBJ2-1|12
ASSLSDRAWGQF
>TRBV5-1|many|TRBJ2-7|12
ASSRADRGYEQY
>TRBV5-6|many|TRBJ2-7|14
ASSWKLATNSYEQY